This T cell receptor beta chain was observed in a study of shared clonotypes between healthy human individuals. Looking at the study overall: Two women and a few men aged 18 to 49 made up the donors. Used for every donor were three CD4 naive, three CD4 memory, two CD8 naive and one CD8 memory plate.

V lost 0 bases, J lost 3 bases, and 17 bases lay in between. This CDR3 comprises 18 residues. Per sorted-subset replicate PCR, input was 150 to 250 ng DNA, representing around 28,000 T cell genomes. TCRdb keeps only in-frame clones here, not all; method: immunoSEQ multiplex PCR. The sample has roughly 2,000,000 clones, over 85% seen once. As defined, naive CD8 cells were CD45RO-negative and positively selected for CCR7, with terminally differentiated effector memory CD45RA+ cells excluded. As to this clone: Its antigen is unidentified.

Points from the study as a whole: It was the non-shared clonotypes that had lower generation probabilities than clonotypes shared by all four donors.

The sequenced sample consisted of naive CD8+ T cells sorted from blood. This clonotype originated in a young man in good health. The chain is built from TRBV23-1 and TRBJ2-2; either TRBD1 or TRBD2 may fit D (6 bases each). TRBV23-1 falls under the ORF class, with uncertain function. In DNA, the CDR3 is TGCGCCAGCAGTCAATCAATGGGGGGCAGGGAAGACACCGGGGAGCTGTTTTTT. Translation: CASSQSMGGREDTGELFF.